The clone carrying this TCR beta chain was found many times. What it binds is not known. Deletions cut 0 bases from V and 5 bases from J, with 10 bases between. The CDR3 has 14 residues. CDR1 is LGHNA, CDR2 YSLEER, per germline. The authors built bulk TCR libraries by previously described methods with listed TCR primers. Using its own MiXCR run on the PCR reads, TCRdb lists one record per CDR3 protein. Among tens of thousands of distinct CDR3 sequences listed, more than 15% were seen once. This sample stems from a study of molecular identifiers for immune sequencing clone quantification. Study observations and caveats: Whereas naive cells kept under 1% of molecules in clones above 20 RNA copies, such clones held over 97% in effectors.

The chain links TRBV4-3 to TRBJ1-1; a weak D match, TRBD1 (6 bases). Sequencing input: naive CD8+ T cells from blood, with Jurkat cell RNA spiked in. The subset is: FACS-sorted CD8+CD4-CCR7+CD45RA+ naive T cells. This TCR derives from a human donor in good health. Some libraries in this study had Jurkat cell RNA spiked in. The DNA for the CDR3 is TGCGCCAGCAGCCAAGACAGGGGAGTAACTGAAGCTTTCTTT. This sequence encodes CASSQDRGVTEAFF.